Below are 27 T cell receptor beta chains sequenced from a single sample in a study of beta chain features in type 1 diabetes. Every bit of the isolated RNA underwent reverse transcription, so sequencing read expressed TCRB transcripts. Profiling relied on immunoSEQ multiplex PCR, and the TCRdb table lists in-frame clones only, not all of them. Among hundreds of thousands of clones, 15% to 17% were seen once, and the ten largest hold under 0.095%. The sequenced material came from naive CD4+ T cells from blood. These TCRs come from a young man in good health.

The V gene is TRBV7-2, the J gene TRBJ2-6, with D perhaps matching TRBD2 (5 bases). The CDR3 has 19 amino acids. Trimming stripped 1 base from V and 2 bases from J, with 18 bases between. Germline V lookup: CDR1 SGHTA, CDR2 FQGNSA. This chain's CDR3 is CASSLGRSSFRPGANVLTF. The CDR3 DNA is TGTGCCAGCAGCTTAGGGAGGAGTTCGTTCCGACCTGGGGCCAACGTCCTGACTTTC.

The V and J genes are TRBV5-4 and TRBJ1-2, with D tentatively TRBD1 (5 bases). The V gene's germline CDR1 is SGHNT and CDR2 YYREEE (reference sequence). This CDR3 has 13 amino acids. V was cut by 0 bases and J by 8 bases, with 11 bases left in between. The chain's CDR3 is CASSLARVGGYTF. Written as DNA, the CDR3 is TGTGCCAGCAGCTTGGCCAGGGTAGGAGGCTACACCTTC.

The chain has TRBV7-2 and TRBJ1-1, with D possibly being TRBD1 (6 bases). V gave up 4 bases and J gave up 1 base, with 7 bases separating them. This CDR3 has 13 residues. Germline values: CDR1 SGHTA, CDR2 FQGNSA. DNA of the CDR3: TGTGCCAGCAGCTGGGACAAGAACACTGAAGCTTTCTTT. Translating it yields CASSWDKNTEAFF.

This clone turned up a few times. This chain connects TRBV11-2 to TRBJ2-5; a possible D gene is TRBD2 (7 bases). CDR3 length: 16 residues. Germline CDR1 reads SGHAT; CDR2 reads FQNNGV. V lost 6 bases, J lost 1 base, and 18 bases lay in between. CDR3 region: CASSYTRGGVQETQYF. In nucleotides, the CDR3 is TGTGCCAGCAGTTATACTAGAGGGGGGGTCCAAGAGACCCAGTACTTC.

As DNA, the CDR3 is TGCGCCAGCAGCCCCGGGACAGGGGGCACAGATACGCAGTATTTT. This encodes CASSPGTGGTDTQYF. This chain joins TRBV5-1 and TRBJ2-3; 10 bases are a match to TRBD1. V shed 4 bases, J shed 1 base, and the junction held 3 bases outside the gene matches. CDR3 length equals 15 residues. The germline V gene has CDR1 SGHRS and CDR2 YFSETQ.

The CDR3 region is CASSQPGLAGRTDTQYF. In DNA, the CDR3 is TGCGCCAGCAGCCAACCGGGACTAGCGGGGCGCACAGATACGCAGTATTTT. The chain joins TRBV4-1 to TRBJ2-3, with TRBD2 matching 13 bases. In germline, CDR1 is MGHRA, CDR2 YSYEKL. The trim removed 2 bases at V and 1 base at J, leaving 3 bases unmatched. This CDR3 has 17 residues.

This clone has more than one count but fewer than ten. The chain employs TRBV9 and TRBJ1-5; tentative D call: TRBD1 (6 bases). There are 14 residues in the CDR3. V was shortened by 7 bases and J by 0 bases, with 11 bases between the two germline ends. CDR1 and CDR2 from the germline V gene are SGDLS and YYNGEE. CDR3 sequence reads: CASGPTGSNQPQHF. CDR3 in DNA: TGTGCCAGCGGACCGACAGGTAGCAATCAGCCCCAGCATTTT.

Only a few counts were recorded for this clone. V and J are TRBV10-3 and TRBJ1-1; TRBD1 matches 7 bases. Germline-derived CDR1 and CDR2 are ENHRY and SYGVKD. The CDR3 is made up of 15 amino acids. V was clipped by 4 bases and J by 5 bases; unmatched bases: 10. The CDR3, as DNA: TGTGCCATCAGTGCCCCAGGGGGTTTGAGTACTGAAGCTTTCTTT. It is translated as CAISAPGGLSTEAFF.

In its sample, this clone was seen a few times. The V call is TRBV27, the J call TRBJ1-2; 9 bases map to TRBD1. Germline V CDR1 and CDR2: MNHEY, SMNVEV (reference sequence). After removal of 6 bases from V and 0 bases from J, the junction contained 8 bases not matched to a gene. There are 16 residues in the CDR3. DNA of the CDR3: TGTGCCAGCAGCGTACAGGGGGCGCGGGCTAACTATGGCTACACCTTC. Protein sequence: CASSVQGARANYGYTF.

The chain combines TRBV28 with TRBJ2-5; D not resolved. Germline CDR1 MDHEN, CDR2 SYDVKM. The germline V and J ends were trimmed by 5 bases and 4 bases, with 14 bases remaining between them. The CDR3 runs to 14 residues. The CDR3 sequence: CASSPRAVRETQYF. Written as DNA, the CDR3 is TGTGCCAGCAGTCCCCGGGCGGTAAGAGAGACCCAGTACTTC. Supplemented by reference TRBV28 and TRBJ2-5, the full variable domain reads DVKVTQSSRYLVKRTGEKVFLECVQDMDHENMFWYRQDPGLGLRLIYFSYDVKMKEKGDIPEGYSVSREKKERFSLILESASTNQTSMYLCASSPRAVRETQYFGPGTRLLVL.

This clone was observed a handful of times. In nucleotides, the CDR3 is TGTGCCAGCACCCGGAGCGGCGGGAGCAATCAGCCCCAGCATTTT. It yields the protein CASTRSGGSNQPQHF. The chain couples TRBV7-2 to TRBJ1-5; D gene uncertain. V was pared by 7 bases and J by 1 base, with 14 bases between. The germline gives CDR1 SGHTA, CDR2 FQGNSA. The CDR3 loop spans 15 amino acids.

The rearrangement joins TRBV15 to TRBJ1-2; maybe TRBD1 (6 bases). The CDR3 runs 15 residues. V shed 1 base and J shed 5 bases, with 14 bases lying between them. Germline V CDR1 and CDR2: LNHNV, YYDKDF (reference sequence). The DNA of the CDR3 is TGTGCCACCAGCAGAGTCAGGGGCCGGGGTTATGGCTACACCTTC. Encoded protein: CATSRVRGRGYGYTF.

The V call is TRBV9, the J call TRBJ2-1, with TRBD2 as a possible D gene (6 bases). In germline, CDR1 is SGDLS, CDR2 YYNGEE. This CDR3 is built from 15 residues. Between the trimmed V and J ends, which lost 4 bases and 7 bases, there was a span of 18 bases. The CDR3 DNA reads as TGTGCCAGCAGCAGAGAGTCGGGAGTTCGTAATGAGCAGTTCTTC. The encoded protein is CASSRESGVRNEQFF.

In its sample, this clone was seen a few times. The gene calls are TRBV29-1 and TRBJ2-3; D remains unclear. V gave up 4 bases and J gave up 1 base, with 9 bases separating them. CDR3 length: 13 residues. Germline V lookup: CDR1 SQVTM, CDR2 ANQGSEA. The chain's CDR3 is CSVASGGTDTQYF. CDR3 nucleotide sequence: TGCAGCGTTGCTAGTGGCGGCACAGATACGCAGTATTTT.

The chain employs TRBV7-8 and TRBJ2-5, with D hard to call. V dropped 2 bases and J dropped 2 bases, with 12 bases sitting between them. The CDR3 consists of 15 residues. Germline V gene lookup returns CDR1 SGHVS and CDR2 FQNEAQ. The DNA of the CDR3 is TGTGCCAGCAGCTTACCGGTGTCGCTGCAAGAGACCCAGTACTTC. Translating gives CASSLPVSLQETQYF.

The V call is TRBV18, the J call TRBJ1-2; no clear D gene. Trimming stripped 5 bases from V and 0 bases from J, with 4 bases between. There are 12 residues in the CDR3. Germline V gene sequence: CDR1 KGHSH, CDR2 LQKENI. CDR3 DNA sequence: TGTGCCAGCTCAAGACCTAACTATGGCTACACCTTC. Amino acid sequence: CASSRPNYGYTF.

This clone has more than one count but fewer than ten. This rearrangement joins TRBV13 to TRBJ2-1; TRBD2 agrees at 10 bases. The junction had 6 bases not matched to a gene; V was cut back by 3 bases and J by 10 bases. The CDR3 consists of 14 residues. The V gene's germline CDR1 is PRHDT and CDR2 FYEKMQ (reference sequence). The CDR3 loop reads CASSFRASGSEQFF. CDR3 DNA sequence: TGTGCCAGCAGCTTTAGGGCTAGCGGGAGCGAGCAGTTCTTC.

This clone was seen more than once but under ten times. V is TRBV28 and J is TRBJ2-1; D assignment may be TRBD1 or TRBD2 (5 bases each). Germline V gene sequence: CDR1 MDHEN, CDR2 SYDVKM. The CDR3 has 17 residues. Trimming took off 5 bases at V and 0 bases at J, with 17 bases between the two ends. CDR3 sequence reads: CASSPVQGRSSYNEQFF. Written as DNA, the CDR3 is TGTGCCAGCAGTCCAGTCCAGGGACGAAGCTCCTACAATGAGCAGTTCTTC.

The J gene is TRBJ2-7, the V gene TRBV5-1; 7 bases fit TRBD1. Germline loops: CDR1 SGHRS, CDR2 YFSETQ. With 4 bases clipped from V and 5 bases from J, the junction kept 12 bases outside the gene matches. This CDR3 comprises 15 residues. The CDR3 DNA reads as TGCGCCAGCAGCCCGACAGGGCGGTCATTCGACGAGCAGTACTTC. This gives the protein CASSPTGRSFDEQYF.

The rearrangement uses TRBV18 and TRBJ2-6; the D gene is possibly TRBD1 (5 bases). Germline-derived CDR1 and CDR2 are KGHSH and LQKENI. V was shortened by 3 bases and J by 2 bases, with 8 bases between the two germline ends. CDR3 length equals 15 residues. The CDR3 sequence: CASSPDMAGANVLTF. The CDR3 region has the DNA TGTGCCAGCTCACCGGACATGGCTGGGGCCAACGTCCTGACTTTC.

This clone was seen only a few times. V usage is TRBV7-8 and J usage is TRBJ2-5, with TRBD2 matching over 12 bases. V gave up 2 bases and J gave up 5 bases; unmatched junction bases: 9. Germline V CDR1 and CDR2: SGHVS, FQNEAQ. CDR3 length: 17 residues. DNA of the CDR3: TGTGCCAGCAGCTTAATGGCTAGCGGGAGGGCCAGGGAGACCCAGTACTTC. Translation: CASSLMASGRARETQYF.

This clone was detected a few times. The rearrangement joins TRBV9 to TRBJ1-2; no definite D call. In germline, CDR1 is SGDLS, CDR2 YYNGEE. This CDR3 is built from 16 residues. The germline V and J ends were trimmed by 0 bases and 2 bases, with 14 bases remaining between them. The CDR3 region has the DNA TGTGCCAGCAGCGTAGCTACGAACAGACGAAACTATGGCTACACCTTC. It yields the protein CASSVATNRRNYGYTF. Complete variable domain (other parts from reference TRBV9 and TRBJ1-2): DSGVTQTPKHLITATGQRVTLRCSPRSGDLSVYWYQQSLDQGLQFLIQYYNGEERAKGNILERFSAQQFPDLHSELNLSSLELGDSALYFCASSVATNRRNYGYTFGSGTRLTVV.

This clone has more than one count but fewer than ten. CDR3 protein: CASSVSPGQGYEQYF. CDR3 DNA sequence: TGTGCCAGCAGCGTCTCCCCGGGACAGGGGTACGAGCAGTACTTC. The chain employs TRBV7-3 and TRBJ2-7; 10 positions agree with TRBD1. In germline, CDR1 is SGHTA, CDR2 FQGTGA. The CDR3 loop spans 15 amino acids. V lost 5 bases and J lost 4; bases outside the gene matches: 8.

This clone appeared a few times. This sequence joins TRBV2 and TRBJ1-2; D may be TRBD1 (5 bases). Germline CDR1 reads SNHLY; CDR2 reads FYNNEI. The CDR3 length is 13 residues. The V end was cut by 6 bases, the J end by 7 bases, with 15 bases between. CDR3 region: CASSGGGRVGYTF. CDR3 DNA: TGTGCCAGCAGCGGCGGGGGTCGCGTTGGCTACACCTTC.

This clone was seen more than once but under ten times. At one end, the junction sequence differs from germline, possibly due to a read error. This chain joins TRBV7-2 and TRBJ1-1; tentative D call: TRBD1 (6 bases). The CDR3 is 11 amino acids. Germline CDR1 SGHTA, CDR2 FQGNSA. CDR3 sequence (DNA): TGTGCCAGCAGCTTAGGCGGGGGCGGTGGGTTT. This codes for CASSLGGGGGF.

The V call is TRBV7-9, the J call TRBJ2-2, with a tentative D call TRBD1 (5 bases). V lost 5 bases to trimming and J lost 0 bases, with 10 bases between them. Per germline, CDR1 SEHNR and CDR2 FQNEAQ (reference sequence). The CDR3 spans 15 residues. CDR3 amino acids: CASSVRQSNTGELFF. The CDR3 coding sequence is TGTGCCAGCAGCGTACGACAGTCGAACACCGGGGAGCTGTTTTTT.

This clone came up a few times. The genes are TRBV11-1 and TRBJ2-3, with 11 bases that match TRBD2. The V segment lost 2 bases and the J segment 4 bases; nucleotides outside the gene matches: 5. CDR1 is SGHAT and CDR2 is FQDESV in the germline V gene (reference sequence). CDR3 length: 16 amino acids. As DNA, the CDR3 is TGTGCCAGCAGCTTAACTAGACTAGCGGGGCCAGATACGCAGTATTTT. It is translated as CASSLTRLAGPDTQYF.